This T cell receptor (beta chain) was obtained from a study of shared clonotypes between healthy human individuals (dated by TCRdb to 2018 to 2021). For the wider study: The cohort included three men and a couple of women between 18 and 49 years of age. Per donor, three plates each were used for CD4 naive and CD4 memory, two for CD8 naive, and one for CD8 memory. To estimate repertoire size and how much clonotype sharing occurs between individuals, the study deeply sequenced the blood TCR repertoires of about five healthy adults. Different laboratories and diverse techniques were used to prepare libraries and sequence TCR repertoires, to increase sequencing depth and limit assay-specific biases. Between about 0.9 and 9 billion PBMCs per donor were obtained by leukapheresis. Overall results and qualifications from the work: Sampling was limited to blood, and TCR repertoires in tissue likely differ from TCR repertoires in blood. Naive subsets generally had larger estimated clonotype richness than memory subsets did. Across four donors, approximately 5% of naive CD4, over 3% of naive CD8, 2% to 2.5% of memory CD4, and around 0.4% of memory CD8 clonotypes were shared. Incomplete sequencing was indicated by rarefaction of sorted-subset datasets, despite the large sequencing depth. Clonotypes shared by all four sorted-subset donors showed higher generation probabilities than non-shared clonotypes. The genetic and exposure-history diversity represented was limited by the small number of donors. Pairwise subsampling indicated that sequencing depth was expected to affect the degree of clonotype sharing among donors.

Using the deep immunoSEQ assay, multiplex PCR amplified TCR CDR3 regions from genomic DNA. Genomic DNA extracted from each cell subset was distributed evenly over all wells of several immunoSEQ 96-well plates, and each plate served as one replicate. For sorted subsets, about 200 ng genomic DNA, equal to 30,000 or so T cell genomes, was loaded into each replicate PCR. The purified libraries were quantified using a Qubit 3.0 fluorometer, sized with a Bioanalyzer 2100, and then quantified again using the KAPA Library Quantification kit. Each immunoSEQ 96-well plate was sequenced on its own single-read 150-cycle Illumina NextSeq 550 flow cell. The original pipeline was this. Because the immunoSEQ output held only junctional sequences and lacked quality scores, the filtering could not match the filtering applied to full-length reads. Sequences were annotated with PyIR, a Python wrapper for IgBLAST v1.9, using IMGT germline references to assign V/J genes and CDR3. Any read was removed if the V/J assignment was weak (E-value above 1e-6), the CDR3 was missing, or the read contained stop codons, out-of-frame junctions, or ambiguous translated residues. A V3J clonotype was defined by an identical inferred V gene, J gene, and CDR3 amino acid sequence. The percentage overlap between two repertoires was calculated by dividing the number of shared unique clonotypes by the size of the smaller repertoire. Richness of each repertoire was evaluated using RTK rarefaction, the Chao1 estimator, and Recon v2.1 estimates of unobserved clonotypes. OLGA was used to compute generation probabilities for all TCRbeta clonotypes that the gDNA method yielded from a handful of donors. TCRdb mirrors the immuneACCESS table, restricted to in-frame sequences. Some clones are absent from its copies; in checked studies, under half trace to an unresolved V gene, and the reason for the others is unknown. From that table come the V and J calls and clone size; the DNA was used to work out D and trimming. The sample profile shows approximately 620,000 clones; 97% of them were found once. The ten most abundant clones make up 0.055% to 0.07% of the sample.

Donors were healthy HIV-negative adults with no recently reported acute infections or vaccinations. Only Caucasian adults living in Nashville, Tennessee, USA were represented among the donors. CD4+ T cells were enriched by magnetic negative selection; naive cells were then positively selected on CD45RA, and the negative fraction formed the memory subset. Blood was collected by leukapheresis, and PBMCs were isolated by Ficoll-Histopaque density gradient centrifugation and then cryopreserved in liquid nitrogen vapor phase. Purity and quantity of every magnetically sorted T cell population were checked by analytical flow cytometry. Genomic DNA was isolated from each sorted fraction and quantified by UV absorbance on a Nanodrop 2000c. From the cysteine up to the phenylalanine, the CDR3 has a length of 14 residues. Solely the CDR3 DNA is kept, with 42 bases framed from the first base. The germline V gene supplies CDR1 SNHLY and CDR2 FYNNEI. V lost 3 bases and J lost 7 bases, and the count of bases not matched to a germline gene is 5.

Concerning this clone: The target of this receptor is not known. No quality values exist for individual bases; no much larger clone is one base distant.

Recombination connected TRBV2 to TRBJ2-1; the junction holds 8 bases that match TRBD2. The sequenced sample was naive CD4+ T cells sorted from blood. In light of the paper, this sample's cell subset or site label describes: CD45RA+ positively selected. This receptor was obtained from a woman under 40 in good health. The nucleotide sequence is given as TGTGCCAGCAGTGACGGCCGGGGGGGGAATGAGCAGTTCTTC. The translation is CASSDGRGGNEQFF.